This passage covers 20 T cell receptor beta chains from one sample sequenced in a study of T cell responses to AZD1222 COVID-19 vaccine. Only in-frame clones appear in the TCRdb table, and some are missing; sequencing was by immunoSEQ multiplex PCR. The sample has some 150,000 clones; around nine tenths are singletons. Sequences were derived from peripheral blood, sampled on day 0 of AZD1222 vaccination. The receptors shown here come from an adult in good health.

The chain uses TRBV19 and TRBJ1-5, with 7 bases matching TRBD1. Germline trimming cut 6 bases from V and 4 bases from J; bases unmatched to any gene: 6. CDR1 LNHDA and CDR2 SQIVND come from the germline V gene (reference sequence). The CDR3 has 14 residues. The CDR3 region has the DNA TGTGCCAGTAGGACAGGGATGGGTAATCAGCCCCAGCATTTT. Protein product: CASRTGMGNQPQHF.

The chain uses TRBV11-3 and TRBJ2-5; the match to TRBD1 covers 7 bases. V shed 5 bases and J 5 bases; nucleotides not matched to a gene: 11. Germline V gives CDR1 SGHNT, CDR2 YENEEA. The CDR3 is made up of 15 amino acids. The CDR3 reads CASSHVGQGEETQYF. The CDR3 region has the DNA TGTGCCAGCAGCCACGTGGGGCAGGGGGAGGAGACCCAGTACTTC.

The chain is built from TRBV28 and TRBJ1-2, with D unresolved. Trimming removed 1 base at V and 4 bases at J, with 19 bases between. CDR1 MDHEN and CDR2 SYDVKM come from the germline V gene. The CDR3 totals 17 residues. For the CDR3, the DNA is TGTGCCAGCAGTTTATCGGCAGGAGGTTCTAGAGGCTATGGCTACACCTTC. Encoded protein: CASSLSAGGSRGYGYTF.

The rearrangement uses TRBV25-1 and TRBJ2-7, with TRBD2 as a possible D gene (6 bases). CDR1 and CDR2 (germline): MGHDK, SYGVNS. The CDR3 has 12 amino acids. V lost 8 bases and J lost 4, with 12 bases in between. CDR3 sequence (DNA): TGTGCCAGCTCAAGCGGGCTATACGAGCAGTACTTC. Protein: CASSSGLYEQYF.

The chain has TRBV15 and TRBJ2-1; no clear D. The CDR3 has 14 amino acids. CDR1 LNHNV and CDR2 YYDKDF come from the germline V gene (reference sequence). The V gene lost 3 bases and the J gene lost 4 bases, with 10 bases spanning the gap. The CDR3 loop reads CATSSQNMYNEQFF. CDR3 sequence (DNA): TGTGCCACCAGCAGCCAGAATATGTACAATGAGCAGTTCTTC.

This rearrangement joins TRBV4-1 to TRBJ1-5; D is perhaps TRBD1 (5 bases). The CDR3 is 15 amino acids. Per germline, CDR1 MGHRA and CDR2 YSYEKL. Deletions cut 0 bases from V and 7 bases from J, with 13 bases between. Here the CDR3 reads CASSQDSGVRQPQHF. In nucleotides, the CDR3 is TGCGCCAGCAGCCAAGATTCGGGGGTAAGGCAGCCCCAGCATTTT.

This clone has just one count. The chain carries TRBV7-8 and TRBJ2-2, with TRBD2 identical over 8 bases. The CDR3 runs 16 residues. Trimming cost V 2 bases and J 6 bases; bases outside gene matches: 8. CDR1 is SGHVS, CDR2 FQNEAQ, per germline. The CDR3 DNA reads TGTGCCAGCAGCTTATTCGGGGGGGCAGCGCCCGGGGAGCTGTTTTTT. It codes for CASSLFGGAAPGELFF.

V gene TRBV7-6 combines with J gene TRBJ2-5; 12 nucleotides align to TRBD2. The CDR3 loop spans 17 amino acids. Germline V lookup: CDR1 SGHVS, CDR2 FNYEAQ. V was clipped by 5 bases and J by 1 base; unmatched bases: 8. Written as DNA, the CDR3 is TGTGCCAGCAGCCCCGGACTAGCGGGACACATCCAAGAGACCCAGTACTTC. It translates to CASSPGLAGHIQETQYF.

The genes are TRBV13 and TRBJ2-1; D is unresolved. The V gene's germline CDR1 is PRHDT and CDR2 FYEKMQ (reference sequence). The CDR3 loop spans 13 amino acids. Between the trimmed V and J ends, which lost 8 bases and 0 bases, there was a span of 8 bases. The CDR3 coding sequence is TGTGCCAGCGGAGTGGGCTCCTACAATGAGCAGTTCTTC. This encodes CASGVGSYNEQFF. Using reference TRBV13 and TRBJ2-1 for the parts outside the CDR3, the full variable domain is AAGVIQSPRHLIKEKRETATLKCYPIPRHDTVYWYQQGPGQDPQFLISFYEKMQSDKGSIPDRFSAQQFSDYHSELNMSSLELGDSALYFCASGVGSYNEQFFGPGTRLTVL.

The J gene is TRBJ2-1, the V gene TRBV5-1, with 9 positions matching TRBD2. The CDR3 sequence is 17 residues long. Germline-derived CDR1 and CDR2 are SGHRS and YFSETQ. The V gene end was trimmed by 2 bases and the J gene end by 8 bases; junction bases not matched to a gene: 14. The CDR3 bases are TGCGCCAGCAGCTTCCCGGCGGGAGGGGGGGAAAGATATGAGCAGTTCTTC. This translates into CASSFPAGGGERYEQFF.

The chain combines TRBV27 with TRBJ1-6; a weak D match, TRBD1 (5 bases). The length of the CDR3 is 15 residues. The germline CDR1 and CDR2 sequences are MNHEY and SMNVEV (reference sequence). V lost 3 bases and J 7 bases, leaving 13 bases between the germline ends. CDR3 amino acids: CASSFTRAGNSPLHF. As DNA, the CDR3 is TGTGCCAGCAGTTTTACCAGGGCCGGGAATTCACCCCTCCACTTT.

J is TRBJ1-5 and V is TRBV7-8; D is ambiguous. Trimming pared 5 bases from V and 0 bases from J, leaving 5 bases between. The germline V gene encodes CDR1 SGHVS and CDR2 FQNEAQ. The CDR3 length is 13 residues. CDR3 residues: CASSLNSNQPQHF. CDR3 DNA sequence: TGTGCCAGCAGCCTAAATAGCAATCAGCCCCAGCATTTT.

The V gene is TRBV3-1 (or the pseudogene TRBV3-2), the J gene TRBJ1-2; no reliable D call. Germline CDR1 and CDR2: LGHDT and YNNKEL (reference sequence). Trimming stripped 0 bases from V and 3 bases from J, with 11 bases between. The CDR3 spans 15 residues. CDR3 coding DNA: TGTGCCAGCAGCCAAGAGGTCAGTCCCTACTATGGCTACACCTTC. This sequence encodes CASSQEVSPYYGYTF.

The sample holds one count of this clone. The chain has TRBV10-3 and TRBJ2-2; D unresolved. Germline CDR1 is ENHRY and CDR2 is SYGVKD. The V end was cut by 3 bases, the J end by 2 bases, with 7 bases between. The CDR3 totals 14 residues. The CDR3 DNA reads as TGTGCCATCAGTGATCTGGCTAACACCGGGGAGCTGTTTTTT. Protein sequence: CAISDLANTGELFF.

This chain connects TRBV6-6 to TRBJ1-1, with TRBD1 matching 7 bases. V shed 6 bases, J shed 1 base, and the junction held 5 bases outside the gene matches. The CDR3 runs 14 residues. The V gene's germline CDR1 is MNHNY and CDR2 SVGAGI (reference sequence). The CDR3 DNA follows: TGTGCCAGCAGACTCGGGACAGCGAACACTGAAGCTTTCTTT. Its protein product is CASRLGTANTEAFF.

The chain couples TRBV6-2 or TRBV6-3 to TRBJ2-3; 8 nucleotides agree with TRBD2. CDR3 length: 15 amino acids. Germline V lookup: CDR1 MNHEY, CDR2 SVGEGT. Losses at the gene ends were 0 bases for V and 5 bases for J; bases not matched to a gene: 4. CDR3 nucleotides: TGTGCCAGCAGTTACTCGAAAGCGGGAGAAGATACGCAGTATTTT. It specifies CASSYSKAGEDTQYF.

This rearrangement joins TRBV19 to TRBJ2-1, with 10 nucleotides matching TRBD1. V gave up 5 bases and J gave up 4 bases; unmatched junction bases: 5. Germline CDR1 LNHDA, CDR2 SQIVND (reference sequence). This CDR3 is 15 amino acids long. The CDR3 loop reads CASSPPGQGYNEQFF. The CDR3 nucleotides read TGTGCCAGTAGTCCGCCGGGACAGGGGTACAATGAGCAGTTCTTC. The complete variable domain, with remaining parts taken from reference TRBV19 and TRBJ2-1, reads DGGITQSPKYLFRKEGQNVTLSCEQNLNHDAMYWYRQDPGQGLRLIYYSQIVNDFQKGDIAEGYSVSREKKESFPLTVTSAQKNPTAFYLCASSPPGQGYNEQFFGPGTRLTVL.

The gene calls are TRBV7-6 and TRBJ1-6; D not certain. The V end was cut by 4 bases, the J end by 0 bases, with 7 bases between. CDR3 length: 15 residues. The germline gives CDR1 SGHVS, CDR2 FNYEAQ. In DNA form, the CDR3 reads TGTGCCAGCAGCTCCGATAGCTCCTATAATTCACCCCTCCACTTT. It is translated as CASSSDSSYNSPLHF.

The chain recombines TRBV19 with TRBJ1-1; no definite D call. The CDR3 totals 14 residues. The germline gives CDR1 LNHDA, CDR2 SQIVND (reference sequence). The ends were cut back, 5 bases at V and 1 base at J, with 11 bases in the middle. The DNA for the CDR3 is TGTGCCAGTAGTGTCGCGGTCGGGAACACTGAAGCTTTCTTT. Protein: CASSVAVGNTEAFF.

J is TRBJ1-1 and V is TRBV7-9, with 7 nucleotides matching TRBD1. Losses at the gene ends were 5 bases for V and 5 bases for J; bases not matched to a gene: 20. Germline V gives CDR1 SEHNR, CDR2 FQNEAQ (reference sequence). The CDR3 extends over 18 amino acids. The CDR3 DNA reads as TGTGCCAGCAGCCCGACTACCCCCCTCTTCCTCAGGGGGACTGAAGCTTTCTTT. Amino acid sequence: CASSPTTPLFLRGTEAFF.